This T cell receptor beta chain was recovered during a study of blood T cell repertoires in COVID-19. Study-wide context: The United States, Italy and Spain were the sources of the acute and convalescent COVID-19 samples. T cells, B-cell-depleted T cells, or PBMCs provided the cDNA or gDNA that served as material.

In the study's own analysis: Using reference gene primer amplification, nucleated cell counts were estimated. TCRdb's copy holds only in-frame clones and misses some; the assay was immunoSEQ multiplex PCR. V and J calls plus clone size are reproduced from that table; the DNA served to infer D and trimming. The sample shows tens of thousands of clones, roughly 78% of them seen only once. This clone has more than one count but fewer than ten. The sequenced sample consisted of peripheral blood. This clonotype was obtained from a woman in her 70s with acute or convalescent COVID-19.

CDR3 in amino acids: CASGQLLNTEAFF. CDR3 sequence (DNA): TGTGCCAGCGGACAGCTCTTGAACACTGAAGCTTTCTTT. The rearrangement joins TRBV6-5 to TRBJ1-1; possible D gene TRBD1, 6 bases. CDR1 MNHEY and CDR2 SVGAGI come from the germline V gene. With 8 bases removed from V and 0 bases from J, the gap between germline ends came to 10 bases. The CDR3 covers 13 residues.